These T cell receptor beta chains were read from a single sample in a study of cytomegalovirus exposure and HLA in healthy donors. The table came from immunoSEQ multiplex PCR; TCRdb's copy has only in-frame clones and leaves some out. The sample has about 300,000 clones; 86% are singletons. What was sequenced was PBMCs. These receptors all stem from a man aged 40-49 years in good health and CMV-seropositive. The CDR3 runs from the conserved cysteine through the conserved F or W. A D gene is named only where the DNA matches it firmly. The size field is filled for only some rows; it gives once, few, many or a size class.

d_gene,j_gene,abundance,v_gene,CDR3aa,CDR3nt
TRBD1,TRBJ2-1,NA,TRBV7-9,CASSAGQGSNEQFF,TGTGCCAGCAGCGCGGGACAGGGATCCAATGAGCAGTTCTTC
NA,TRBJ2-4,NA,TRBV19,CASSIGSTRGQNIQYF,TGTGCCAGTAGTATAGGCTCCACCCGCGGCCAAAACATTCAGTACTTC
NA,TRBJ1-1,medium-sized,TRBV30,CAWSVACRGPEAFF,TGTGCCTGGAGTGTGGCGTGCAGGGGTCCTGAAGCTTTCTTT
NA,TRBJ2-7,NA,TRBV30,CAWREIPRAHEQYF,TGTGCCTGGAGGGAAATCCCCAGGGCCCACGAGCAGTACTTC
TRBD1,TRBJ1-5,NA,TRBV28,CASSYPDRGLQPQHF,TGTGCCAGCAGTTACCCGGACAGGGGGCTTCAGCCCCAGCATTTT
TRBD1,TRBJ1-1,NA,TRBV7-6,CASSARQGGEAFF,TGTGCCAGCAGCGCACGACAGGGGGGTGAAGCTTTCTTT
TRBD2,TRBJ2-3,once,TRBV19,CASSQYGLAGAQDTQYF,TGTGCCAGTAGTCAATACGGACTAGCGGGGGCCCAAGATACGCAGTATTTT
TRBD2,TRBJ2-1,NA,TRBV13,CASSLVLAEYNEQFF,TGTGCCAGCAGCTTAGTACTAGCGGAATACAATGAGCAGTTCTTC
NA,TRBJ2-3,NA,TRBV2,CASSLQGSSTDTQYF,TGTGCCAGCAGCCTCCAGGGGTCTAGCACAGATACGCAGTATTTT
NA,TRBJ2-7,NA,TRBV14,CASSQAASVINEQYF,TGTGCCAGCAGCCAAGCGGCTAGCGTGATCAACGAGCAGTACTTC
TRBD2,TRBJ2-3,NA,TRBV27,CASSPKQGASGKRTDTQYF,TGTGCCAGCAGTCCCAAACAGGGAGCTAGCGGGAAGCGCACAGATACGCAGTATTTT
TRBD1,TRBJ2-2,NA,TRBV5-4,CASSPTGDSVTGELFF,TGTGCCAGCAGCCCCACCGGGGACAGCGTCACCGGGGAGCTGTTTTTT
NA,TRBJ2-7,NA,TRBV14,CASSQRRYEQYF,TGTGCCAGCAGCCAAAGGAGGTACGAGCAGTACTTC
NA,TRBJ1-4,NA,TRBV30,CAWSKTTGHHEKLFF,TGTGCCTGGAGCAAAACGACAGGCCACCACGAAAAACTGTTTTTT
NA,TRBJ1-2,NA,TRBV27,CASSPISYFYGYTF,TGTGCCAGCAGCCCTATAAGTTACTTTTATGGCTACACCTTC
NA,TRBJ2-5,NA,TRBV10-3,CAISDPEETQYF,TGTGCCATCAGTGACCCCGAAGAGACCCAGTACTTC
NA,TRBJ2-7,few,TRBV4-2,CASSQDESSSYEQYF,TGTGCCAGCAGCCAAGATGAGAGTAGCTCCTACGAGCAGTACTTC
TRBD2,TRBJ2-7,NA,TRBV5-4,CASSLRAGGPYEQYF,TGTGCCAGCAGCTTGAGAGCGGGAGGGCCGTACGAGCAGTACTTC
NA,TRBJ2-7,NA,TRBV4-3,CASSPLTETNPYEQYF,TGCGCCAGCAGCCCCTTGACAGAGACGAACCCCTACGAGCAGTACTTC
TRBD1,TRBJ1-5,NA,TRBV7-8,CASSSDRGPQPQHF,TGTGCCAGCAGCTCGGACAGGGGGCCTCAGCCCCAGCATTTT
TRBD1,TRBJ2-1,NA,TRBV11-3,CASSPEPGQGPFF,TGTGCCAGCAGCCCGGAACCGGGACAGGGGCCGTTCTTC
TRBD1,TRBJ1-3,NA,TRBV7-9,CASTQQGASGNTIYF,TGTGCCAGCACACAACAGGGGGCCTCTGGAAACACCATATATTTT
NA,TRBJ1-5,once,TRBV27,CASSLRLGGGNQPQHF,TGTGCCAGCAGTTTAAGGCTGGGAGGGGGCAATCAGCCCCAGCATTTT
NA,TRBJ2-2,NA,TRBV19,CASTGMRDLQAGELFF,TGTGCCAGTACCGGGATGAGGGACTTGCAAGCCGGGGAGCTGTTTTTT
NA,TRBJ2-1,NA,TRBV7-9,CASSLARLNEQFF,TGTGCCAGCAGCTTAGCGCGTTTAAATGAGCAGTTCTTC
NA,TRBJ1-1,once,TRBV6-5,CASRNGGNTEAFF,TGTGCCAGCAGGAACGGGGGGAACACTGAAGCTTTCTTT
NA,TRBJ1-2,NA,TRBV10-3,CAISERTGSGYTF,TGTGCCATCAGTGAGAGAACAGGGAGCGGCTACACCTTC
TRBD1,TRBJ2-3,NA,TRBV6-1,CASSEARFGGQGDSDTQYF,TGTGCCAGCAGTGAAGCGAGGTTCGGCGGACAGGGGGATTCAGATACGCAGTATTTT